This TCR beta chain was recorded in a study of blood T cells in healthy people across ages. The CDR3 has 15 residues. CDR1 SGHVS and CDR2 FNYEAQ come from the germline V gene. Primed by a sample-barcoded 5' primer and a J-beta primer mix, a second PCR proceeded for roughly 6 to 12 cycles. Paired-end reads containing CDR3 totaled no fewer than 3 million for each sample. TCRdb passed the 5' RACE reads through MiXCR, listing each CDR3 protein once. The table has roughly 900,000 distinct CDR3 sequences, 25% to 35% seen once; the top ten hold 15% to 20%. Findings and limits, study-wide: It was held that diversity estimates obtained from one million T cells represented underestimates. Strongly correlated with naive T cell percentage was TCR beta diversity.

This clonotype was recorded only once. Its matching antigen is unknown. Relative to the germline gene, one junction end is altered; a read error may explain this. This sequence originates from an elderly woman in good health. The chain carries TRBV7-6 and TRBJ2-2; D perhaps matches TRBD1 (6 bases). The sample was blood. CDR3 DNA sequence: TGTGCCAGCAGCTCGGACAGAGCGAACACCGGGGAGCGGTTTTTT. Protein product: CASSSDRANTGERFF.